The present T cell receptor (beta chain) was sequenced within a study of siplizumab effects on memory and regulatory T cells. This clone was seen only once. Its antigen is currently unknown. Study observations and caveats: Memory T cells appeared less diverse than naive cells, which seemed to contribute substantially to alloresponse. Siplizumab caused a significant drop in alloreactive sequences traceable to unstimulated CD4+ memory cells.

Assays were performed on about 10^5 TCR templates per sample. Generated by immunoSEQ multiplex PCR, the TCRdb table keeps only in-frame clones and is missing some. Seen here are about 87,000 clones, around 94% observed once, and the top ten hold approximately 0.3%. With 3 bases clipped from V and 1 base from J, the junction kept 2 bases outside the gene matches. The CDR3 is made up of 14 amino acids. CDR1 and CDR2 from the germline V gene are SGDLS and YYNGEE. Sequencing used non-Treg CD4+ T cells sorted from blood. This receptor was taken from a human donor in good health. The V call is TRBV9, the J call TRBJ2-3; TRBD2 matches 7 bases. The DNA of the CDR3 is TGTGCCAGCAGCGATCGGGGGGGCACAGATACGCAGTATTTT. This translates into CASSDRGGTDTQYF. Full variable domain (missing parts from reference TRBV9 and TRBJ2-3): DSGVTQTPKHLITATGQRVTLRCSPRSGDLSVYWYQQSLDQGLQFLIQYYNGEERAKGNILERFSAQQFPDLHSELNLSSLELGDSALYFCASSDRGGTDTQYFGPGTRLTVL.